Below are 14 T cell receptor beta chains sequenced from a single sample in a study of blood T cell repertoires in COVID-19. TCRdb keeps only in-frame clones here, not all; method: immunoSEQ multiplex PCR. The sample lists 55,000 to 70,000 clones, about 89% occurring once. The sequenced sample consisted of peripheral blood. These receptor sequences come from a man aged 55 to 70 with active or convalescent COVID-19.

The chain carries TRBV7-2 and TRBJ1-1; TRBD1 matches at 8 bases. The CDR3 is made up of 15 amino acids. The junction had 8 bases not matched to a gene; V was cut back by 4 bases and J by 4 bases. Germline V gene data show CDR1 as SGHTA and CDR2 as FQGNSA. The CDR3 DNA follows: TGTGCCAGCAGCTCATCCAGGGGGCAGCGCACTGAAGCTTTCTTT. Protein sequence: CASSSSRGQRTEAFF.

This clone has a handful of counts. The chain employs TRBV27 and TRBJ2-7; TRBD1 matches at 10 bases. J gave up 2 bases and V 4 bases, and 5 bases lay outside the gene matches. Looked up from germline, CDR1 is MNHEY and CDR2 is SMNVEV (reference sequence). The CDR3 covers 15 residues. Here the CDR3 reads CASSYDRGRPYEQYF. The CDR3, as DNA: TGTGCCAGCAGTTATGACAGGGGGCGCCCCTACGAGCAGTACTTC.

In this sample, this clone turned up once. V usage is TRBV6-6 and J usage is TRBJ1-3, with D tentatively TRBD1 (6 bases). The CDR3 has 12 amino acids. V was clipped by 7 bases and J by 4 bases, with 8 bases between them. CDR1 and CDR2 (germline): MNHNY, SVGAGI (reference sequence). The CDR3 loop reads CASKGDGNTIYF. As DNA, the CDR3 is TGTGCCAGCAAGGGGGACGGAAACACCATATATTTT.

The chain uses TRBV5-6 and TRBJ2-7; D may be TRBD1 (5 bases). The CDR3 runs 15 residues. V shed 0 bases and J shed 0 bases, with 10 bases lying between them. Germline loops: CDR1 SGHDT, CDR2 YYEEEE. The chain's CDR3 is CASSLAHRSSYEQYF. CDR3 nucleotide sequence: TGTGCCAGCAGCTTGGCCCACAGGAGCTCCTACGAGCAGTACTTC.

The chain uses TRBV14 and TRBJ1-2, with TRBD1 matching 7 bases. Germline V CDR1 and CDR2: SGHDN, FVKESK. The ends lost 4 bases at V and 8 bases at J; junction bases unmatched: 7. The length of the CDR3 is 13 residues. CDR3 DNA: TGTGCCAGCAGCCCAAGGACAGGTTCCGGCTACACCTTC. It codes for CASSPRTGSGYTF.

The chain couples TRBV19 to TRBJ2-6, with a possible D match to TRBD2 (6 bases). Germline CDR1 is LNHDA and CDR2 is SQIVND (reference sequence). V was cut by 6 bases and J by 2 bases, with 11 bases left in between. This CDR3 contains 15 residues. The CDR3 here is CASRSGGTGANVLTF. The CDR3 region has the DNA TGTGCCAGTAGGAGTGGGGGGACTGGGGCCAACGTCCTGACTTTC.

The V and J genes are TRBV5-8 and TRBJ1-5; 8 bases agree with TRBD1. Germline CDR1 SGHTS, CDR2 YDEGEE. The CDR3 totals 16 residues. After removal of 4 bases from V and 3 bases from J, the junction contained 9 bases not matched to a gene. This CDR3 reads CASSTGQGADNQPQHF. The CDR3, as DNA: TGTGCCAGCAGCACAGGACAGGGAGCGGACAATCAGCCCCAGCATTTT.

The chain links TRBV5-3 to TRBJ2-3, with D perhaps TRBD1 (5 bases). TRBV5-3 is marked as an open reading frame, function uncertain. V was shortened by 4 bases and J by 5 bases, with 20 bases between the two germline ends. CDR3 length: 16 residues. The CDR3, as DNA: TGTGCCAGAAGCCTTTGGAAGGGGCAGCTGAAAGATACGCAGTATTTT. It is translated as CARSLWKGQLKDTQYF.

The V call is TRBV24-1, the J call TRBJ1-5; 8 nucleotides agree with TRBD1. Germline V gene data show CDR1 as KGHDR and CDR2 as SFDVKD. This CDR3 has 17 residues. Germline trimming cut 7 bases from V and 0 bases from J; bases unmatched to any gene: 10. The CDR3 spells CATRTGQAQYSNQPQHF. As DNA, the CDR3 is TGTGCCACCAGGACGGGACAGGCCCAGTATAGCAATCAGCCCCAGCATTTT.

The chain recombines TRBV7-2 with TRBJ1-2; D perhaps matches TRBD1 (6 bases). Trimming stripped 3 bases from V and 8 bases from J, with 10 bases between. CDR3 length equals 12 residues. The V gene's germline CDR1 is SGHTA and CDR2 FQGNSA. Written as DNA, the CDR3 is TGTGCCAGCAGCTTGACAGGAGGCGGCTACACCTTC. It specifies CASSLTGGGYTF.

The J gene is TRBJ1-5, the V gene TRBV5-1, with a possible D match to TRBD1 (6 bases). The length of the CDR3 is 15 residues. The V gene's germline CDR1 is SGHRS and CDR2 YFSETQ. V was clipped by 6 bases and J by 4 bases, with 17 bases between them. This CDR3 reads CASKKDGTYNQPQHF. DNA of the CDR3: TGCGCCAGCAAAAAAGACGGGACATATAATCAGCCCCAGCATTTT. Filled out from reference TRBV5-1 and TRBJ1-5, the complete variable domain reads KAGVTQTPRYLIKTRGQQVTLSCSPISGHRSVSWYQQTPGQGLQFLFEYFSETQRNKGNFPGRFSGRQFSNSRSEMNVSTLELGDSALYLCASKKDGTYNQPQHFGDGTRLSIL.

CDR3 bases: TGTGCTCTAGGAGCCAGGGGCGGGCAGCCCCAGCATTTT. Amino acid sequence: CALGARGGQPQHF. The V gene is TRBV28, the J gene TRBJ1-5; maybe TRBD1 (6 bases). The CDR3 totals 13 residues. Germline CDR1 reads MDHEN; CDR2 reads SYDVKM. The variable domain in full, completed from reference TRBV28 and TRBJ1-5, reads DVKVTQSSRYLVKRTGEKVFLECVQDMDHENMFWYRQDPGLGLRLIYFSYDVKMKEKGDIPEGYSVSREKKERFSLILESASTNQTSMYLCALGARGGQPQHFGDGTRLSIL.

In DNA, the CDR3 is TGTGCCAGCAGCGAGACAGGCTTGGGCTACACCTTC. Residues: CASSETGLGYTF. This sequence joins TRBV5-6 and TRBJ1-2, with D perhaps matching TRBD1 (6 bases). Trimming took 4 bases from V and 8 from J, leaving 12 bases between them. This CDR3 has 12 residues. Germline CDR1 SGHDT, CDR2 YYEEEE.

There are a few counts of this clone. This chain uses TRBV7-8 with TRBJ2-7, with 12 bases aligning to TRBD2. Germline CDR1 reads SGHVS; CDR2 reads FQNEAQ. V shed 4 bases, J shed 3 bases, and the junction held 4 bases outside the gene matches. The CDR3 runs 15 residues. Here the CDR3 DNA reads TGTGCCAGCAGCTCCGGACTAGCGGGAATCTACGAGCAGTACTTC. Translating gives CASSSGLAGIYEQYF. The full variable domain, in which reference TRBV7-8 and TRBJ2-7 provide the parts outside the CDR3, is GAGVSQSPRYKVAKRGQDVALRCDPISGHVSLFWYQQALGQGPEFLTYFQNEAQLDKSGLPSDRFFAERPEGSVSTLKIQRTQQEDSAVYLCASSSGLAGIYEQYFGPGTRLTVT.